This T cell receptor (beta chain) was observed in a study of cytomegalovirus exposure and HLA in healthy donors. Regarding the study as a whole: About 87% or about 30% of the time was how often most TCR beta V segments were productive, according to an earlier analysis. Exclusion applied to some V segments, including TRBV6-2 and TRBV6-3, as they were indistinguishable. Cytomegalovirus status was reportedly diagnosed by the classifier with high specificity and sensitivity.

Samples came from healthy bone marrow donors. With respect to this clone: The antigen is undetermined.

CDR3 size: 18 residues. The V gene's germline CDR1 is SGHTA and CDR2 FQGNSA. V gave up 0 bases and J gave up 0 bases; unmatched junction bases: 7. The PCR ran on 60 Vbeta and 13 Jbeta primers. Profiling relied on immunoSEQ multiplex PCR, and the TCRdb table lists in-frame clones only, not all of them. The table includes around 160,000 clones, almost 80% detected once. Material for sequencing was PBMCs. This clonotype was sampled from a man aged 18 to 30 in good health and CMV-seropositive. The chain couples TRBV7-2 to TRBJ2-3, with 9 bases identical to TRBD2. The CDR3 DNA sequence: TGTGCCAGCAGCTTAGCACGCGGGAGGGCCCGTAGCACAGATACGCAGTATTTT. It encodes CASSLARGRARSTDTQYF.